Below, 21 T cell receptor beta chains from the same sample are listed, as sequenced in a study of blood T cell repertoires in COVID-19. TCRdb's table, derived via immunoSEQ multiplex PCR, lists solely in-frame clones and lacks some. The repertoire holds about 180,000 clones, with about four fifths as singletons. Specimen: peripheral blood. Receptors originate from a woman of 80 years or more with active or convalescent COVID-19.

The chain has TRBV2 and TRBJ1-5; D is unresolved. This CDR3 comprises 13 residues. Trimming pared 1 base from V and 6 bases from J, leaving 7 bases between. From germline, CDR1 is SNHLY and CDR2 FYNNEI. The CDR3 reads CASSEERGQPQHF. The CDR3 nucleotides read TGTGCCAGCAGTGAAGAACGCGGTCAGCCCCAGCATTTT. Complete variable domain (other parts from reference TRBV2 and TRBJ1-5): EPEVTQTPSHQVTQMGQEVILRCVPISNHLYFYWYRQILGQKVEFLVSFYNNEISEKSEIFDDQFSVERPDGSNFTLKIRSTKLEDSAMYFCASSEERGQPQHFGDGTRLSIL.

This clone was observed a single time. The chain has TRBV12-3 or TRBV12-4 and TRBJ1-1; D is uncertain. CDR3 size: 13 residues. Trimming took 7 bases from V and 3 from J, leaving 12 bases between them. The chain's CDR3 is CASTLREYTEAFF. CDR3 DNA: TGTGCCAGCACCCTCCGAGAATACACTGAAGCTTTCTTT.

This chain joins TRBV7-2 and TRBJ2-5; 7 bases line up with TRBD2. The germline gives CDR1 SGHTA, CDR2 FQGNSA. Trimming removed 1 base from V and 9 bases from J; junction bases left unmatched: 11. The CDR3 extends over 15 amino acids. The CDR3, as DNA: TGTGCCAGCAGCTTAGAGGGCGGGAGAGGGTTGGCCCAGTACTTC. It specifies CASSLEGGRGLAQYF.

The rearrangement links TRBV7-4 to TRBJ1-5; 7 bases agree with TRBD1. Per germline, CDR1 SGHVT and CDR2 SQSDAQ. V was clipped by 4 bases and J by 0 bases; unmatched bases: 6. This CDR3 comprises 16 residues. CDR3 amino acids: CASSWGDRYSNQPQHF. In DNA, the CDR3 is TGTGCCAGCAGCTGGGGGGACAGATATAGCAATCAGCCCCAGCATTTT.

Concerning this clone: A junction boundary mismatches the germline segment, possibly from a read error. The chain combines TRBV9 with TRBJ2-5; TRBD1 is a possible D gene (6 bases). The CDR3 runs 11 residues. The germline CDR1 and CDR2 sequences are SGDLS and YYNGEE. The CDR3, as DNA: TGTGCCAGCAGCGTAGGGACAGCCCAATACTTC. This sequence encodes CASSVGTAQYF.

The chain uses TRBV3-1 (or the pseudogene TRBV3-2) and TRBJ1-1; D unresolved. CDR1 is LGHDT, CDR2 YNNKEL, per germline (reference sequence). Trimming stripped 1 base from V and 8 bases from J, with 17 bases between. CDR3 length equals 15 residues. The CDR3 protein is CASSQVTALASEAFF. CDR3 DNA sequence: TGTGCCAGCAGCCAAGTAACGGCCCTAGCCTCCGAAGCTTTCTTT.

The chain links TRBV7-9 to TRBJ2-7; TRBD2 matches 13 bases. The ends lost 3 bases at V and 2 bases at J; junction bases unmatched: 7. Germline V CDR1 and CDR2: SEHNR, FQNEAQ (reference sequence). CDR3 length equals 17 residues. The CDR3 reads CASSFLGLAGVPYEQYF. The CDR3 nucleotides are TGTGCCAGCAGCTTTCTAGGACTAGCGGGAGTCCCCTACGAGCAGTACTTC.

The chain uses TRBV7-6 and TRBJ2-1; 7 bases line up with TRBD1. The germline V gene encodes CDR1 SGHVS and CDR2 FNYEAQ. This CDR3 region has 15 residues. The V segment lost 3 bases and the J segment 3 bases; nucleotides outside the gene matches: 5. The CDR3 is CASSFQTGVYNEQFF. As DNA, the CDR3 is TGTGCCAGCAGCTTTCAAACAGGGGTCTACAATGAGCAGTTCTTC.

The chain employs TRBV11-2 and TRBJ2-1; TRBD2 agrees at 12 bases. V gave up 1 base and J gave up 10 bases; unmatched junction bases: 11. The CDR3 runs 17 residues. Per germline, CDR1 SGHAT and CDR2 FQNNGV. CDR3 sequence reads: CASSLASGRAPYGEQFF. The CDR3 bases are TGTGCCAGCAGCTTAGCTAGCGGGAGGGCCCCATACGGGGAGCAGTTCTTC.

The chain uses TRBV24-1 and TRBJ2-1; TRBD1 matches 7 bases. Germline trimming cut 4 bases from V and 5 bases from J; bases unmatched to any gene: 4. This CDR3 comprises 14 residues. In germline, CDR1 is KGHDR, CDR2 SFDVKD. This CDR3 is CATSDTGADNEQFF. In DNA, the CDR3 is TGTGCCACCAGTGACACAGGGGCAGACAATGAGCAGTTCTTC.

The gene calls are TRBV15 and TRBJ1-5; D perhaps matches TRBD1 (5 bases). The V end was cut by 1 base, the J end by 7 bases, with 14 bases between. The CDR3 is made up of 15 amino acids. The germline CDR1 and CDR2 sequences are LNHNV and YYDKDF (reference sequence). The CDR3 region is CATSRVFGGAQPQHF. The CDR3 DNA reads as TGTGCCACCAGCAGAGTATTCGGGGGAGCCCAGCCCCAGCATTTT. Filled out from reference TRBV15 and TRBJ1-5, the complete variable domain reads DAMVIQNPRYQVTQFGKPVTLSCSQTLNHNVMYWYQQKSSQAPKLLFHYYDKDFNNEADTPDNFQSRRPNTSFCFLDIRSPGLGDTAMYLCATSRVFGGAQPQHFGDGTRLSIL.

The rearrangement joins TRBV11-2 to TRBJ2-1, with 7 bases lining up with TRBD1. The germline gives CDR1 SGHAT, CDR2 FQNNGV. V lost 2 bases to trimming and J lost 7 bases; unmatched junction nucleotides: 11. The CDR3 has 16 amino acids. The CDR3 nucleotides read TGTGCCAGCAGCTTAAACCCCGGACAGGTGGAGAATGAGCAGTTCTTC. Its protein product is CASSLNPGQVENEQFF.

V and J are TRBV4-1 and TRBJ1-1; 8 nucleotides align to TRBD1. J lost 4 bases, V lost 1 base, and 2 bases had no gene match. The CDR3 length is 14 residues. The germline V gene has CDR1 MGHRA and CDR2 YSYEKL. For the CDR3, the DNA is TGCGCCAGCAGCCAAGTGCAGGGGGCCACTGAAGCTTTCTTT. Its protein product is CASSQVQGATEAFF.

This chain uses TRBV15 with TRBJ1-3; D remains unclear. The V gene's germline CDR1 is LNHNV and CDR2 YYDKDF (reference sequence). The CDR3 covers 16 residues. V lost 0 bases and J 1 base, leaving 10 bases between the germline ends. The CDR3 bases are TGTGCCACCAGCAGAGATCGAGGGTTTTCTGGAAACACCATATATTTT. Amino acids: CATSRDRGFSGNTIYF. Supplemented by reference TRBV15 and TRBJ1-3, the full variable domain reads DAMVIQNPRYQVTQFGKPVTLSCSQTLNHNVMYWYQQKSSQAPKLLFHYYDKDFNNEADTPDNFQSRRPNTSFCFLDIRSPGLGDTAMYLCATSRDRGFSGNTIYFGEGSWLTVV.

This chain joins TRBV4-2 and TRBJ2-5, with unresolved D. CDR1 and CDR2 from the germline V gene are LGHNA and YNFKEQ. V lost 1 base and J lost 3, with 6 bases in between. CDR3 size: 13 residues. DNA of the CDR3: TGTGCCAGCAGCCAAGTTTCAGAAGAGACCCAGTACTTC. Its translation is CASSQVSEETQYF.

This clone has just a few counts. This chain uses TRBV28 with TRBJ1-6, with D perhaps TRBD1 (5 bases). The V gene lost 6 bases and the J gene lost 0 bases, with 18 bases spanning the gap. The CDR3 extends over 18 amino acids. Germline loops: CDR1 MDHEN, CDR2 SYDVKM. CDR3 region: CASSYGQPSSSYNSPLHF. The CDR3 region has the DNA TGTGCCAGCAGCTACGGACAACCGTCTAGCTCCTATAATTCACCCCTCCACTTT.

The rearrangement joins TRBV5-1 to TRBJ1-2, with D possibly TRBD1 on 5 matching bases. Trimming took 1 base from V and 7 from J, leaving 14 bases between them. The CDR3 totals 14 residues. CDR1 is SGHRS, CDR2 YFSETQ, per germline. The CDR3 region is CASSLLQGFGGYTF. CDR3 nucleotide sequence: TGCGCCAGCAGCTTGCTGCAGGGCTTCGGTGGCTACACCTTC.

The rearrangement joins TRBV5-1 to TRBJ2-1; 14 bases align to TRBD2. The CDR3 runs to 18 residues. Looked up from germline, CDR1 is SGHRS and CDR2 is YFSETQ. J was trimmed by 0 bases and V by 3 bases; bases with no gene match: 5. The chain's CDR3 is CASSYSGTSGSSYNEQFF. In DNA, the CDR3 is TGCGCCAGCAGCTACTCCGGGACTAGCGGGAGCTCCTACAATGAGCAGTTCTTC.

Only a few counts were recorded for this clone. The chain's CDR3 is CASSLVRGGYSGNTIYF. CDR3 in DNA: TGTGCCAGCAGCTTAGTAAGAGGGGGCTATTCTGGAAACACCATATATTTT. The chain couples TRBV7-9 to TRBJ1-3; 7 bases align to TRBD1. The V gene's germline CDR1 is SEHNR and CDR2 FQNEAQ (reference sequence). This CDR3 is 17 amino acids long. V lost 1 base to trimming and J lost 1 base; unmatched junction nucleotides: 7.

The rearrangement links TRBV6-1 to TRBJ1-5; no definite D call. The germline CDR1 and CDR2 sequences are MNHNS and SASEGT. CDR3 length equals 16 residues. V shed 4 bases and J shed 0 bases, with 13 bases lying between them. This CDR3 reads CASSVFARNSNQPQHF. CDR3 sequence (DNA): TGTGCCAGCAGTGTATTTGCCAGAAATAGCAATCAGCCCCAGCATTTT.

The chain carries TRBV6-6 and TRBJ2-1; D call uncertain. V lost 6 bases and J 0 bases, leaving 6 bases between the germline ends. This CDR3 has 13 residues. In germline, CDR1 is MNHNY, CDR2 SVGAGI (reference sequence). The CDR3 DNA reads TGTGCCAGCAGCGCTAACTCCTACAATGAGCAGTTCTTC. This codes for CASSANSYNEQFF.